This is a list of T cell receptor beta chains from one sample in a study of blood T cells in healthy people across ages. TCRdb passed the 5' RACE reads through MiXCR, listing each CDR3 protein once. The table has some 760,000 distinct CDR3 sequences, more than 20% seen once; the top ten hold 9.4%. Separately, the same data were catalogued under a study of T cells of mothers and their children.

The specimen sequenced was blood. Source of these receptors: a boy younger than 18 in good health. Each CDR3 is given with its conserved first and last residue. The order of the fields is J gene, clone size, V gene, D gene, CDR3 protein, CDR3 DNA. A D gene is named only where the DNA matches it firmly. A clone size is listed for some rows: how often the clone was seen (once, few, many), or a class if it is expanded.

>TRBJ2-7|few|TRBV5-4|TRBD2
CASSSGGLATYEQYF
TGTGCCAGCAGCTCGGGAGGCCTAGCGACGTACGAGCAGTACTTC
>TRBJ1-4|few|TRBV7-2|TRBD1
CASSWGSQGRNEKLFF
TGTGCCAGCAGCTGGGGGTCACAGGGGAGGAATGAAAAACTGTTTTTT
>TRBJ1-2|-|TRBV7-2|-
CASSFDRGYTF
TGTGCCAGCAGCTTCGACAGGGGCTACACCTTC
>TRBJ2-3|few|TRBV28|-
CASSKSTDTQYF
TGTGCCAGCAGTAAGAGCACAGATACGCAGTATTTT
>TRBJ2-7|-|TRBV12-3/TRBV12-4|-
CASSTGLARGEQYF
TGTGCCAGCAGTACAGGACTTGCCAGGGGCGAGCAGTACTTC
>TRBJ2-5|-|TRBV6-5|TRBD2
CASSLWRGEETQYF
TGTGCCAGCAGTTTGTGGCGGGGGGAAGAGACCCAGTACTTC
>TRBJ2-6|few|TRBV15|-
CATSRDGDSGANVLTF
TGTGCCACCAGCAGAGATGGTGACTCTGGGGCCAACGTCCTGACTTTC
>TRBJ2-1|-|TRBV7-2|TRBD2
CASSLRIAGYPYNEQFF
TGTGCCAGCAGCCTCCGAATAGCGGGGTATCCCTACAATGAGCAGTTCTTC
>TRBJ2-5|-|TRBV12-3/TRBV12-4|TRBD1
CASNKQGLGTQYF
TGTGCCAGCAACAAACAGGGGTTGGGGACCCAGTACTTC
>TRBJ1-2|-|TRBV7-3|-
CASSLTSGPGYTF
TGTGCCAGCAGCTTAACATCAGGGCCTGGCTACACCTTC
>TRBJ2-7|-|TRBV7-2|TRBD2
CASSSPAGGLCF
TGTGCCAGCAGCTCTCCAGCGGGGGGGCTTTGCTTC
>TRBJ2-5|-|TRBV6-1|-
CASFQQGLQETQYF
TGTGCCAGCTTTCAACAGGGCCTCCAAGAGACCCAGTACTTC
>TRBJ2-5|-|TRBV29-1|-
CSVQTGLRETQYF
TGCAGCGTTCAGACAGGTCTAAGGGAGACCCAGTACTTC
>TRBJ1-4|-|TRBV5-1|TRBD1
CASGSGTEHEKLFF
TGCGCCAGCGGCAGCGGGACAGAGCATGAAAAACTGTTTTTT
>TRBJ2-3|-|TRBV5-1|-
CASSLSSGPADTQYF
TGCGCCAGCAGCTTGTCATCAGGGCCTGCAGATACGCAGTATTTT
>TRBJ2-5|few|TRBV7-2|TRBD2
CASSLAGRVEETQYF
TGTGCCAGCAGCTTGGCCGGGAGGGTTGAAGAGACCCAGTACTTC
>TRBJ1-1|-|TRBV14|-
CASSHRATTEAFF
TGTGCCAGCAGCCACCGGGCCACCACTGAAGCTTTCTTT
>TRBJ2-6|-|TRBV12-3/TRBV12-4|-
CASSPRPGANVLTF
TGTGCCAGCAGTCCCCGACCTGGGGCCAACGTCCTGACTTTC
>TRBJ2-3|-|TRBV20-1|TRBD2
CSARLRLAGEVADTQYF
TGCAGTGCTAGATTAAGACTAGCGGGAGAGGTAGCAGATACGCAGTATTTT
>TRBJ2-7|-|TRBV25-1|TRBD1
CASSERTGFYEQYF
TGTGCCAGCAGTGAACGGACAGGGTTTTACGAGCAGTACTTC
>TRBJ1-2|-|TRBV29-1|-
CSVPMQGSAGYTF
TGCAGCGTCCCTATGCAGGGATCGGCTGGCTACACCTTC
>TRBJ1-1|few|TRBV5-1|-
CASSLAIGTRVAEAFF
TGCGCCAGCAGCTTGGCCATCGGGACGAGGGTGGCTGAAGCTTTCTTT
>TRBJ2-4|-|TRBV7-2|TRBD1
CASSLGTGGSIQYF
TGTGCCAGCAGCCTAGGGACAGGGGGCAGCATTCAGTACTTC
>TRBJ2-5|-|TRBV4-1|TRBD1
CASSPGWDSEGETQYF
TGCGCCAGCAGCCCGGGATGGGACAGTGAGGGAGAGACCCAGTACTTC
>TRBJ2-4|-|TRBV5-8|-
CASSNQGTKNIQYF
TGTGCCAGCAGCAACCAGGGGACCAAAAACATTCAGTACTTC
>TRBJ2-7|-|TRBV3-1|TRBD1
CASSPRDRDNEQYF
TGTGCCAGCAGCCCCCGGGACAGGGACAACGAGCAGTACTTC
>TRBJ1-4|few|TRBV18|-
CASSPKFSTNEKLFF
TGTGCCAGCTCACCAAAGTTCTCGACTAATGAAAAACTGTTTTTT
>TRBJ1-5|few|TRBV6-1|TRBD1
CASRPSFHRGNWDQPQHF
TGTGCCAGCAGACCCTCTTTTCACAGGGGAAATTGGGATCAGCCCCAGCATTTT
>TRBJ2-1|-|TRBV7-3|-
CASSLSPTIYNEQFF
TGTGCCAGCAGCTTAAGCCCGACTATCTACAATGAGCAGTTCTTC
>TRBJ2-5|few|TRBV28|-
CASSRSWTQYF
TGTGCCAGCAGTCGCTCTTGGACCCAGTACTTC
>TRBJ1-2|-|TRBV14|-
CASSQDGSWASPYYGYTF
TGTGCCAGCAGCCAAGATGGATCGTGGGCCTCACCTTACTATGGCTACACCTTC
>TRBJ2-1|-|TRBV29-1|-
CSVGGGAAYSYNEQFF
TGCAGCGTTGGGGGCGGGGCGGCTTATTCCTACAATGAGCAGTTCTTC
>TRBJ1-5|-|TRBV27|-
CASRPTWGASNQPQHF
TGTGCCAGCAGACCAACGTGGGGGGCTAGCAATCAGCCCCAGCATTTT